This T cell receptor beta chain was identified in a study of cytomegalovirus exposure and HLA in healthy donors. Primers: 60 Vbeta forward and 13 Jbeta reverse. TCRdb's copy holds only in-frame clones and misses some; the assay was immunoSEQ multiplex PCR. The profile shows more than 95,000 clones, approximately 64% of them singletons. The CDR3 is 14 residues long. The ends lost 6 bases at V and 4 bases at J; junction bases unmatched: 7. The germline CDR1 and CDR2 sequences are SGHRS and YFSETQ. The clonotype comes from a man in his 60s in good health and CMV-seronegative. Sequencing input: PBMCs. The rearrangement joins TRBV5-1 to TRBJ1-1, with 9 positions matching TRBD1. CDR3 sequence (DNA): TGCGCCAGCAACATACAGGGGGCGACCACTGAAGCTTTCTTT. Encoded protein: CASNIQGATTEAFF.